The 3 T cell receptor beta chains below were found in one sample sequenced in a study of T cell responses to AZD1222 COVID-19 vaccine. TCRdb's copy holds only in-frame clones and misses some; the assay was immunoSEQ multiplex PCR. Among tens of thousands of clones, roughly nine tenths were seen once, and the ten largest hold around 7.7%. The material sequenced was peripheral blood, taken on day 0 of AZD1222 vaccination. The origin of the receptors is an adult in good health.

The chain links TRBV7-2 to TRBJ1-6; a possible D gene is TRBD1 (6 bases). V dropped 5 bases and J dropped 11 bases, with 16 bases sitting between them. Per germline, CDR1 SGHTA and CDR2 FQGNSA. CDR3 length: 14 residues. CDR3 sequence: CASSQVQGTTPLHF. The CDR3 bases are TGTGCCAGCAGCCAAGTACAGGGTACTACACCCCTCCACTTT.

The chain uses TRBV23-1 and TRBJ1-5; D is uncertain. TRBV23-1 carries the ORF label, with uncertain function. The CDR3 runs to 13 residues. V was cut by 4 bases and J by 1 base, with 5 bases left in between. CDR3 nucleotides: TGCGCCAGCAGTCGTAGCAGCAATCAGCCCCAGCATTTT. Protein: CASSRSSNQPQHF.

The rearrangement uses TRBV3-1 (or the pseudogene TRBV3-2) and TRBJ1-5, with 9 bases identical to TRBD1. The CDR3 extends over 17 amino acids. V lost 0 bases to trimming and J lost 2 bases; unmatched junction nucleotides: 5. Germline assignment: CDR1 LGHDT and CDR2 YNNKEL (reference sequence). CDR3 residues: CASSQDGTGFGNQPQHF. CDR3 nucleotides: TGTGCCAGCAGCCAAGATGGGACAGGGTTTGGCAATCAGCCCCAGCATTTT.